The rows below give T cell receptor beta chains drawn from one sample of a study of T-cell reconstitution after alpha-beta-depleted transplantation in children. Each CDR3 protein gets one entry after TCRdb re-called the PCR reads with MiXCR. The sample has about 230,000 distinct CDR3 sequences; approximately 12% are singletons. Sequencing used PBMCs from the stem cell graft donor, obtained from the stem cell graft. These receptors were obtained from a human donor who donated a stem cell graft to a child with acute lymphoblastic leukemia. Each CDR3 is given with its conserved first and last residue. Each record gives: clone size, J gene, V gene, D gene, CDR3 protein, CDR3 DNA. D genes are given only for firm matches. Size tells how often a clone was seen (once, few, many) or the class of an expanded clone, and some rows leave it out.

clone size: many
J gene: TRBJ2-5
V gene: TRBV28
D gene: .
CDR3 protein: CASLGATGGGETQYF
CDR3 DNA: TGTGCCAGCTTGGGGGCAACGGGGGGTGGAGAGACCCAGTACTTC

clone size: many
J gene: TRBJ2-3
V gene: TRBV7-2
D gene: .
CDR3 protein: CASSPKATSWGTDTQYF
CDR3 DNA: TGTGCCAGCAGCCCCAAAGCCACTAGCTGGGGAACAGATACGCAGTATTTT

clone size: many
J gene: TRBJ2-4
V gene: TRBV20-1
D gene: TRBD2
CDR3 protein: CSARPTSGGSKNIQYF
CDR3 DNA: TGCAGTGCTAGACCAACTAGCGGGGGGTCCAAAAACATTCAGTACTTC

clone size: many
J gene: TRBJ1-4
V gene: TRBV5-1
D gene: .
CDR3 protein: CASSLTTNEKLFF
CDR3 DNA: TGCGCCAGCAGCTTGACAACTAATGAAAAACTGTTTTTT

clone size: many
J gene: TRBJ1-1
V gene: TRBV5-5
D gene: .
CDR3 protein: CASSLGVSSFMNTEAFF
CDR3 DNA: TGTGCCAGCAGCTTGGGTGTCAGTTCCTTCATGAACACTGAAGCTTTCTTT

clone size: .
J gene: TRBJ2-7
V gene: TRBV7-9
D gene: TRBD1
CDR3 protein: CASSYNGLGQIDEQYF
CDR3 DNA: TGTGCCAGCAGCTATAACGGCCTGGGACAGATCGACGAGCAGTACTTC

clone size: many
J gene: TRBJ2-7
V gene: TRBV7-8
D gene: TRBD1
CDR3 protein: CASSTWTGSSYEQYF
CDR3 DNA: TGTGCCAGCAGCACCTGGACAGGAAGCTCCTACGAGCAGTACTTC

clone size: many
J gene: TRBJ1-2
V gene: TRBV12-3/TRBV12-4
D gene: .
CDR3 protein: CASTSRPFYGYTF
CDR3 DNA: TGTGCCAGCACCTCCCGACCGTTTTATGGCTACACCTTC

clone size: many
J gene: TRBJ2-1
V gene: TRBV10-3
D gene: .
CDR3 protein: CAIKPPQGSVGNEQFF
CDR3 DNA: TGTGCCATCAAACCCCCACAGGGATCGGTAGGCAATGAGCAGTTCTTC

clone size: many
J gene: TRBJ1-6
V gene: TRBV5-1
D gene: TRBD1
CDR3 protein: CASSFGFATGGSNSPLHF
CDR3 DNA: TGCGCCAGCAGCTTCGGATTCGCGACAGGGGGAAGTAATTCACCCCTCCACTTT

clone size: many
J gene: TRBJ2-7
V gene: TRBV9
D gene: .
CDR3 protein: CASSGADSYEQYF
CDR3 DNA: TGTGCCAGCAGCGGTGCAGATTCCTACGAGCAGTACTTC

clone size: many
J gene: TRBJ2-1
V gene: TRBV2
D gene: TRBD2
CDR3 protein: CASSARDRMTSGVFQFYNEQFF
CDR3 DNA: TGTGCCAGCAGTGCCCGGGACAGAATGACTAGCGGGGTATTTCAATTCTACAATGAGCAGTTCTTC

clone size: many
J gene: TRBJ2-5
V gene: TRBV9
D gene: .
CDR3 protein: CASSVRLGVAETQYF
CDR3 DNA: TGTGCCAGCAGCGTACGACTGGGGGTAGCAGAGACCCAGTACTTC

clone size: many
J gene: TRBJ1-2
V gene: TRBV25-1
D gene: TRBD1
CDR3 protein: CASSDLWLGQVYGYTF
CDR3 DNA: TGTGCCAGCAGTGATTTGTGGTTGGGACAGGTTTATGGCTACACCTTC

clone size: many
J gene: TRBJ2-1
V gene: TRBV20-1
D gene: TRBD2
CDR3 protein: CSAKGLGDWNEQFF
CDR3 DNA: TGCAGTGCCAAGGGACTAGGGGACTGGAATGAGCAGTTCTTC

clone size: few
J gene: TRBJ1-3
V gene: TRBV4-3
D gene: .
CDR3 protein: CASSSRDRVGNTIYF
CDR3 DNA: TGCGCCAGCAGCTCCCGGGACCGGGTAGGAAACACCATATATTTT

clone size: many
J gene: TRBJ2-5
V gene: TRBV7-9
D gene: .
CDR3 protein: CASRASGIRETQYF
CDR3 DNA: TGTGCCAGCAGGGCGTCAGGGATTCGAGAGACCCAGTACTTC

clone size: many
J gene: TRBJ2-7
V gene: TRBV6-2/TRBV6-3
D gene: .
CDR3 protein: CASSYAYEQYF
CDR3 DNA: TGTGCCAGCAGTTACGCCTACGAGCAGTACTTC

clone size: .
J gene: TRBJ1-1
V gene: TRBV10-2
D gene: TRBD1
CDR3 protein: CASNSGTGGMSLYMNTEAFF
CDR3 DNA: TGCGCCAGCAACTCTGGGACAGGGGGGATGTCCCTATACATGAACACTGAAGCTTTCTTT

clone size: many
J gene: TRBJ2-5
V gene: TRBV7-8
D gene: TRBD1
CDR3 protein: CASSLRQGWETQYF
CDR3 DNA: TGTGCCAGCAGCCTCAGACAGGGGTGGGAGACCCAGTACTTC

clone size: many
J gene: TRBJ2-3
V gene: TRBV27
D gene: TRBD2
CDR3 protein: CATSSGTSGGFVTDTQYF
CDR3 DNA: TGTGCCACGAGTTCCGGGACTAGCGGGGGCTTTGTCACAGATACGCAGTATTTT

clone size: .
J gene: TRBJ2-6
V gene: TRBV7-3
D gene: TRBD1
CDR3 protein: CASCKFRDRGMGGANVLTF
CDR3 DNA: TGTGCCAGCTGCAAATTCCGGGACAGGGGGATGGGTGGGGCCAACGTCCTGACTTTC

clone size: many
J gene: TRBJ2-7
V gene: TRBV5-5
D gene: .
CDR3 protein: CASSPNPRTVFYEQYF
CDR3 DNA: TGTGCCAGCAGCCCCAACCCTAGGACAGTCTTCTACGAGCAGTACTTC

clone size: many
J gene: TRBJ2-2
V gene: TRBV18
D gene: TRBD1
CDR3 protein: CASSPMRQGSNTGELFF
CDR3 DNA: TGTGCCAGCTCACCAATGCGACAGGGGTCGAACACCGGGGAGCTGTTTTTT

clone size: many
J gene: TRBJ1-3
V gene: TRBV28
D gene: .
CDR3 protein: CASSLRVFSGNTIYF
CDR3 DNA: TGTGCCAGCAGTCTCAGGGTGTTCTCTGGAAACACCATATATTTT

clone size: .
J gene: TRBJ2-7
V gene: TRBV11-2
D gene: .
CDR3 protein: CASSLGGSYVQYF
CDR3 DNA: TGTGCCAGCAGCTTAGGAGGGAGCTACGTGCAGTACTTC

clone size: .
J gene: TRBJ2-1
V gene: TRBV19
D gene: .
CDR3 protein: CASSPIAGVGNEQFF
CDR3 DNA: TGTGCCAGTAGTCCGATCGCAGGGGTCGGCAATGAGCAGTTCTTC

clone size: many
J gene: TRBJ2-7
V gene: TRBV7-2
D gene: .
CDR3 protein: CASSPRQGAGEQYF
CDR3 DNA: TGTGCCAGCAGCCCCCGCCAGGGAGCCGGCGAGCAGTACTTC

clone size: .
J gene: TRBJ1-6
V gene: TRBV30
D gene: .
CDR3 protein: CASIHGDSPLHF
CDR3 DNA: TGTGCCTCCATCCATGGGGATTCACCCCTCCACTTT

clone size: .
J gene: TRBJ2-7
V gene: TRBV7-2
D gene: TRBD1
CDR3 protein: CASSSLIGQGASYEQYF
CDR3 DNA: TGTGCCAGCAGCTCCCTGATCGGACAGGGCGCCTCCTACGAGCAGTACTTC

clone size: many
J gene: TRBJ1-2
V gene: TRBV7-2
D gene: .
CDR3 protein: CASSLARDGSYGYTF
CDR3 DNA: TGTGCCAGCAGCTTAGCGCGGGACGGTAGCTATGGCTACACCTTC

clone size: many
J gene: TRBJ2-5
V gene: TRBV6-2/TRBV6-3
D gene: TRBD1
CDR3 protein: CASSSTGQGQQYF
CDR3 DNA: TGTGCCAGCAGCTCAACGGGACAGGGGCAACAGTACTTC

clone size: many
J gene: TRBJ2-5
V gene: TRBV12-3/TRBV12-4
D gene: .
CDR3 protein: CASSPVGRSGTQYF
CDR3 DNA: TGTGCCAGCAGTCCCGTTGGGCGCTCGGGGACCCAGTACTTC

clone size: .
J gene: TRBJ1-3
V gene: TRBV13
D gene: TRBD1
CDR3 protein: CASSSSQGVGNTIYF
CDR3 DNA: TGTGCCAGCAGCTCGTCTCAGGGGGTCGGAAACACCATATATTTT

clone size: many
J gene: TRBJ2-7
V gene: TRBV5-1
D gene: TRBD2
CDR3 protein: CASSPGLAGSYEQYF
CDR3 DNA: TGTGCCAGCAGTCCGGGACTAGCGGGGTCCTACGAGCAGTACTTC